Below are 19 T cell receptor beta chains sequenced from a single sample in a study of cytomegalovirus exposure and HLA in healthy donors. Both 60 Vbeta primers and 13 Jbeta primers went into the PCR. Generated by immunoSEQ multiplex PCR, the TCRdb table keeps only in-frame clones and is missing some. The sample yields hundreds of thousands of clones, 75% to 85% seen once. Sequencing used PBMCs. The receptors were sampled from an older woman in good health and CMV-seropositive.

This chain links TRBV15 with TRBJ1-2, with TRBD1 matching over 7 bases. Trimming took 2 bases from V and 2 from J; bases not matched to a gene: 5. Per germline, CDR1 LNHNV and CDR2 YYDKDF (reference sequence). This CDR3 comprises 15 residues. CDR3 DNA: TGTGCCACCAGCAGAAATTGGGACAGAAACTATGGCTACACCTTC. This translates into CATSRNWDRNYGYTF.

The chain couples TRBV2 to TRBJ2-3; no firm D call. From germline, CDR1 is SNHLY and CDR2 FYNNEI. V lost 6 bases to trimming and J lost 5 bases, with 9 bases between them. The CDR3 is made up of 12 amino acids. The CDR3 DNA reads as TGTGCCAGCAGACCCCTCGGAGATACGCAGTATTTT. This translates into CASRPLGDTQYF.

The chain employs TRBV27 and TRBJ2-1, with 8 bases fitting TRBD2. Germline V gives CDR1 MNHEY, CDR2 SMNVEV (reference sequence). Losses at the gene ends were 5 bases for V and 6 bases for J; bases not matched to a gene: 6. This CDR3 has 14 amino acids. CDR3 protein: CASSPGGGPNEQFF. In DNA form, the CDR3 reads TGTGCCAGCAGTCCCGGGGGGGGCCCCAATGAGCAGTTCTTC.

V and J are TRBV4-1 and TRBJ2-5, with 7 bases aligning to TRBD2. The CDR3 has 16 amino acids. Germline V gene data show CDR1 as MGHRA and CDR2 as YSYEKL. J lost 4 bases, V lost 1 base, and 9 bases had no gene match. CDR3 protein: CASSQGLGGRGETQYF. The CDR3 DNA is TGCGCCAGCAGCCAAGGGCTGGGGGGGAGAGGAGAGACCCAGTACTTC.

V and J are TRBV7-2 and TRBJ1-2; weak D call: TRBD1 (5 bases). This CDR3 comprises 13 residues. V lost 5 bases and J 7 bases, leaving 14 bases between the germline ends. The germline CDR1 and CDR2 sequences are SGHTA and FQGNSA. In DNA form, the CDR3 reads TGTGCCAGCAGCCCGCTACGGGGGAGTGGCTACACCTTC. It yields the protein CASSPLRGSGYTF.

This clone was picked up one time. The rearrangement joins TRBV7-9 to TRBJ1-4, with 7 bases that match TRBD1. The CDR3 consists of 15 residues. Germline assignment: CDR1 SEHNR and CDR2 FQNEAQ (reference sequence). Losses at the gene ends were 5 bases for V and 8 bases for J; bases not matched to a gene: 11. CDR3 sequence reads: CASSVGQADSEKLFF. The DNA for the CDR3 is TGTGCCAGCAGCGTCGGACAGGCTGATTCAGAAAAACTGTTTTTT.

The chain links TRBV7-8 to TRBJ2-2, with TRBD2 matching over 10 bases. This CDR3 comprises 19 residues. Per germline, CDR1 SGHVS and CDR2 FQNEAQ. V shed 0 bases and J 4 bases; nucleotides not matched to a gene: 11. CDR3 sequence reads: CASSLALAGVPVPTGELFF. CDR3 DNA sequence: TGTGCCAGCAGCTTAGCCCTAGCGGGGGTGCCGGTGCCCACCGGGGAGCTGTTTTTT.

The chain employs TRBV6-5 and TRBJ1-6, with a weak D call TRBD1 (5 bases). Germline lookup yields CDR1 MNHEY and CDR2 SVGAGI. The V and J ends lost 6 bases and 8 bases respectively, with 8 bases between them. The CDR3 has 12 amino acids. The DNA of the CDR3 is TGTGCCAGCAGCCTCAGGGATTCACCCCTCCACTTT. Protein product: CASSLRDSPLHF.

This chain uses TRBV27 with TRBJ1-6, with D possibly matching TRBD1 (5 bases). The CDR3 has 14 amino acids. Deletions cut 5 bases from V and 6 bases from J, with 11 bases between. CDR1 is MNHEY and CDR2 is SMNVEV in the germline V gene (reference sequence). The CDR3 loop is CASSPNQGNSPLHF. DNA of the CDR3: TGTGCCAGCAGTCCTAACCAGGGTAATTCACCCCTCCACTTT.

The chain is built from TRBV5-4 and TRBJ2-3, with TRBD2 matching 10 bases. This CDR3 contains 17 residues. Germline assignment: CDR1 SGHNT and CDR2 YYREEE (reference sequence). V trimming: 8 bases; J trimming: 0 bases; junction bases outside the gene matches: 12. CDR3 in DNA: TGTGCCAGTCAGCGGGAGGGCCCGGATAGCAGCACAGATACGCAGTATTTT. This codes for CASQREGPDSSTDTQYF.

The chain joins TRBV13 to TRBJ2-6; D possibly corresponds to TRBD1 (5 bases). V lost 6 bases to trimming and J lost 2 bases, with 14 bases between them. The CDR3 spans 16 residues. CDR1 and CDR2 from the germline V gene are PRHDT and FYEKMQ (reference sequence). In DNA, the CDR3 is TGTGCCAGCAGAAGGAGTCAGGGTGCTGGGGCCAACGTCCTGACTTTC. Translation gives CASRRSQGAGANVLTF.

The V call is TRBV7-9, the J call TRBJ1-1; D not certain. There are 13 residues in the CDR3. Trimming took off 0 bases at V and 4 bases at J, with 6 bases between the two ends. Looked up from germline, CDR1 is SEHNR and CDR2 is FQNEAQ (reference sequence). In nucleotides, the CDR3 is TGTGCCAGCAGCTTAGCCGCGAGCACTGAAGCTTTCTTT. Its protein is CASSLAASTEAFF.

CDR3 protein: CASRLLTSSNEKLFF. CDR3 sequence (DNA): TGTGCAAGTCGCTTATTGACAAGTTCTAATGAAAAACTGTTTTTT. The V gene is TRBV12-2, the J gene TRBJ1-4; TRBD1 is the table's D call and was not checked against the DNA. TRBV12-2 is a pseudogene segment. This CDR3 comprises 15 residues.

V usage is TRBV7-2 and J usage is TRBJ2-7, with TRBD1 matching 7 bases. CDR1 SGHTA and CDR2 FQGNSA come from the germline V gene. The CDR3 loop spans 13 amino acids. V was pared by 3 bases and J by 4 bases, with 3 bases of the junction left unmatched. Here the CDR3 DNA reads TGTGCCAGCAGCTTGCAACAGGGGTACGAGCAGTACTTC. It specifies CASSLQQGYEQYF.

This sequence joins TRBV10-3 and TRBJ2-5; 7 nucleotides agree with TRBD1. Germline assignment: CDR1 ENHRY and CDR2 SYGVKD. The CDR3 loop spans 14 amino acids. V lost 5 bases to trimming and J lost 5 bases; unmatched junction nucleotides: 8. The DNA for the CDR3 is TGTGCCATCAGTAGGACAGGCCCGCGTGAGACCCAGTACTTC. Translating gives CAISRTGPRETQYF.

The chain joins TRBV6-5 to TRBJ2-4; D perhaps matches TRBD1 (5 bases). Trimming shortened V by 5 bases and J by 3 bases, and 14 bases separated the two germline ends. Germline lookup yields CDR1 MNHEY and CDR2 SVGAGI. CDR3 length: 15 amino acids. This CDR3 is CASSQGSPGKNIQYF. CDR3 in DNA: TGTGCCAGCAGTCAGGGAAGTCCGGGCAAAAACATTCAGTACTTC.

V gene TRBV5-6 combines with J gene TRBJ2-2; TRBD2 aligns across 7 bases. V trimming: 4 bases; J trimming: 7 bases; junction bases outside the gene matches: 16. The germline gives CDR1 SGHDT, CDR2 YYEEEE. There are 17 residues in the CDR3. CDR3 in amino acids: CASSLGAGLHKGGELFF. The CDR3 DNA reads as TGTGCCAGCAGCCTCGGAGCGGGACTACACAAGGGCGGGGAGCTGTTTTTT.

The V and J genes are TRBV15 and TRBJ1-1, with D possibly matching TRBD1 (5 bases). CDR3 length: 13 amino acids. Germline V gene lookup returns CDR1 LNHNV and CDR2 YYDKDF (reference sequence). Trimming cost V 7 bases and J 1 base, with 10 bases left between them. The CDR3 coding sequence is TGTGCCACCACGGCCCAGGGGAACACTGAAGCTTTCTTT. The encoded protein is CATTAQGNTEAFF.

This clone was detected a few times. The chain carries TRBV7-2 and TRBJ1-5, with 8 nucleotides matching TRBD1. Germline V gene data show CDR1 as SGHTA and CDR2 as FQGNSA. V was clipped by 1 base and J by 6 bases; unmatched bases: 5. CDR3 size: 15 residues. CDR3 in amino acids: CASSLVQGAFQPQHF. Here the CDR3 DNA reads TGTGCCAGCAGCTTAGTGCAGGGGGCTTTTCAGCCCCAGCATTTT.